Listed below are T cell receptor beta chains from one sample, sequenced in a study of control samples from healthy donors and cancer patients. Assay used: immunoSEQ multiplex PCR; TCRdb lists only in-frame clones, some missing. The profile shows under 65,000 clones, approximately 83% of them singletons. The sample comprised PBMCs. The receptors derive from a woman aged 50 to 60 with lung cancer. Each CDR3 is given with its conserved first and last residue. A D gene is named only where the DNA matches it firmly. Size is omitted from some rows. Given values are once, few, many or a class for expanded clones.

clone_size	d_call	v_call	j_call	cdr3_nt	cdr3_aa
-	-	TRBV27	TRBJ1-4	TGTGCCAGCAGTCTAACCCGGGGGGCAACTAATGAAAAACTGTTTTTT	CASSLTRGATNEKLFF
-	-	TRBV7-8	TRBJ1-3	TGTGCCAGCAGCGCGGGGGTCCGAAACACCATATATTTT	CASSAGVRNTIYF
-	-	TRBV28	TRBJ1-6	TGTGCCAGCAGCTTTCTGGGCCCGGGCTATTCACCCCTCCACTTT	CASSFLGPGYSPLHF
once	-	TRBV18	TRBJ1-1	TGTGCCAGCTCACCAGGGCAGAACACTGAAGCTTTCTTT	CASSPGQNTEAFF
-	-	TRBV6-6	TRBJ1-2	TGTGCCAGCAGTTACCTGGACGGTTTCTACACCTTC	CASSYLDGFYTF
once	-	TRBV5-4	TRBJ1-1	TGTGCCAGCAGCTTGGACCAGAACACTGAAGCTTTCTTT	CASSLDQNTEAFF
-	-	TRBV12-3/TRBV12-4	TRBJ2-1	TGTGCCAGCAGTCCTGGAGGAGGCCATCAGTTCTTC	CASSPGGGHQFF
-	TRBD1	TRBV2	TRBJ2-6	TGTGCCAGCAGTGAACAGGGGGCAGCTGGGGCCAACGTCCTGACTTTC	CASSEQGAAGANVLTF
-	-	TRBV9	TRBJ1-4	TGTGCCAGCAGCGTAGACCCGATTAATGAAAAACTGTTTTTT	CASSVDPINEKLFF
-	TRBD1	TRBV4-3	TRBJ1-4	TGCGCCAGCAGCCAAGATCTAGGGACAGGGGGCTCAACTAATGAAAAACTGTTTTTT	CASSQDLGTGGSTNEKLFF
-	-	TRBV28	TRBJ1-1	TGTGCCAGCGGGGACCCGGGAGGAACTGAAGCTTTCTTT	CASGDPGGTEAFF
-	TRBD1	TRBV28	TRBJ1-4	TGTGCCAGCAGGGGCCGGGACAGGGTGGTAGAGGAAAAACTGTTTTTT	CASRGRDRVVEEKLFF
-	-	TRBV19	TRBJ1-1	TGTGCCAGTACCCGGGGGGGGTTGAACACTGAAGCTTTCTTT	CASTRGGLNTEAFF
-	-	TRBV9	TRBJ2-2	TGTGCCAGCAGCGTAGGGAGGAACACCGGGGAGCTGTTTTTT	CASSVGRNTGELFF
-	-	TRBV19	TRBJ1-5	TGTGCCAGTAGATTTTCCGGGGCGGGGGGCGTCGATCAGCCCCAGCATTTT	CASRFSGAGGVDQPQHF
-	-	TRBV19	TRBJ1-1	TGTGCCAGTAGTGCGGAAGGAGGATTGAACACTGAAGCTTTCTTT	CASSAEGGLNTEAFF
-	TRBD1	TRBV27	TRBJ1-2	TGTGCCAGCAGCCTGGACAGGGCCACTAACTACGGCTACACCTTC	CASSLDRATNYGYTF
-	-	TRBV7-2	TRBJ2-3	TGTGCCAGCAGCTTATTGGGGGGCGGAGGCACAGATACGCAGTATTTT	CASSLLGGGGTDTQYF
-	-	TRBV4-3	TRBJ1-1	TGCGCCAGCAGCCAAGAGGCTCAGGTGGAGGCTGAAGCTTTCTTT	CASSQEAQVEAEAFF
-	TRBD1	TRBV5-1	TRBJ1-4	TGCGCCAGCAGCAGAGGACAGGGAGGGGTAACAACTAATGAAAAACTGTTTTTT	CASSRGQGGVTTNEKLFF
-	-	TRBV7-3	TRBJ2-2	TGTGCCAGCAGCTTAGGGACAAGCACCGGGGAGCTGTTTTTT	CASSLGTSTGELFF
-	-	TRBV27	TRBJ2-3	TGTGCCAGCAGCCGTGGACTCCCGAGGGCAGATACGCAGTATTTT	CASSRGLPRADTQYF
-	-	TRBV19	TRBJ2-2	TGTGCCAGTAGTCCCCAACAGGGAACCGGGGAGCTGTTTTTT	CASSPQQGTGELFF
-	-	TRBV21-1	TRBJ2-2	TGTGCCAGCAGCAAACACACCGGGGAGCTGTTTTTT	CASSKHTGELFF
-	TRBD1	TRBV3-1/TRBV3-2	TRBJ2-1	TGTGCCAGCAGCCGAAAACAGGGGGCTAGTTACAATGAGCAGTTCTTC	CASSRKQGASYNEQFF
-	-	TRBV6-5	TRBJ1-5	TGTGCCAGCAACTGGGACCGCAATAGCAATCAGCCCCAGCATTTT	CASNWDRNSNQPQHF
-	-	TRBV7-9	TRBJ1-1	TGTGCCAGCAGCTTAGCTAGTACAAGATCAGGGGCTTTCTTT	CASSLASTRSGAFF
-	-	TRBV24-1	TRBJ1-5	TGTGCCACCAGTGACCAGCTTGGACAGCCCCAGCATTTT	CATSDQLGQPQHF
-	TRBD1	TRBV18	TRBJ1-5	TGTGCCAGCTCGGGGACAGCGACCCAGCCCCAGCATTTT	CASSGTATQPQHF
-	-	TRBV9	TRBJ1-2	TGTGCCAGCAGCCCCCAGGAGGCGGACGGCTACACCTTC	CASSPQEADGYTF
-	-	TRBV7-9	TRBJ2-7	TGTGCCAGCAGCTCCCGACCCGGTTCCTACGAGCAGTACTTC	CASSSRPGSYEQYF
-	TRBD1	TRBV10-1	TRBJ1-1	TGCGCCAGCAGTGAGTCGAGGGGAGGGGGCTACACTGAAGCTTTCTTT	CASSESRGGGYTEAFF
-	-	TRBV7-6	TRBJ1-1	TGTGCCAGCAGCTTAGCGGGAGGACCCATGAACACTGAAGCTTTCTTT	CASSLAGGPMNTEAFF
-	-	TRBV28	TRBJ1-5	TGTGCCAGCAGTCCCTATAATCAGCCCCAGCATTTT	CASSPYNQPQHF
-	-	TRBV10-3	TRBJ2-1	TGTGCCATCAGATCAGACAGGGAGGATGAGCAGTTCTTC	CAIRSDREDEQFF
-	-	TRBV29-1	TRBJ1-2	TGCAGCGTTGATGTCTCTTGGCCATTCTTC	CSVDVSWPFF
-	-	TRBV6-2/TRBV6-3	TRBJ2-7	TGTGCCAGCAGTTACCCTCTCCAACCCTCCTACGAGCAGTACTTC	CASSYPLQPSYEQYF
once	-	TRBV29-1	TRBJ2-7	TGCAGCGTTATAAGGGGAGTCGACGAGCAGTACTTC	CSVIRGVDEQYF
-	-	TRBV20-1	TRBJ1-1	TGCAGTGCTAGTGGGACAATGCGTGTTAACACTGAAGCTTTCTTT	CSASGTMRVNTEAFF
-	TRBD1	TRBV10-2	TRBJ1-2	TGCGCCAGCAGTCCAGGGACAGTACCCTATGGCTACACCTTC	CASSPGTVPYGYTF
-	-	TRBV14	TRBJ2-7	TGTGCCAGCAGCCAAGGTGTAGGTTACGAGCAGTACTTC	CASSQGVGYEQYF
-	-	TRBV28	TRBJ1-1	TGTGCCAGCAGTTTATATGGGAACACTGAAGCTTTCTTT	CASSLYGNTEAFF
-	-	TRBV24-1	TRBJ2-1	TGTGCCACCAGTGATTCTGCGCGGGACCACTTCAATGAGCAGTTCTTC	CATSDSARDHFNEQFF
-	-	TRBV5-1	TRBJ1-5	TGCGCCAGCAGCTTGATGGGGGAGTGGAGTCAGCCCCAGCATTTT	CASSLMGEWSQPQHF